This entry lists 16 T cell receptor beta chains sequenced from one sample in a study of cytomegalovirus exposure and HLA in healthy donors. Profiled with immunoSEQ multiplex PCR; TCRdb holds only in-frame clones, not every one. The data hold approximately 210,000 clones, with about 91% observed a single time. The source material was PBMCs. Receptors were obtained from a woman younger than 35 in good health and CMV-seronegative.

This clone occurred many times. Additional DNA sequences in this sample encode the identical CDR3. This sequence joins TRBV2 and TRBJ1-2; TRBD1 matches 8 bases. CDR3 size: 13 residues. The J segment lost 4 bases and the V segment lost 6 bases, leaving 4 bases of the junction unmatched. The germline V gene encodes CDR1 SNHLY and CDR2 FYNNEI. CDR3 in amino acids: CASRGTGGYGYTF. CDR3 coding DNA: TGTGCCAGCAGGGGTACAGGGGGCTATGGCTACACCTTC.

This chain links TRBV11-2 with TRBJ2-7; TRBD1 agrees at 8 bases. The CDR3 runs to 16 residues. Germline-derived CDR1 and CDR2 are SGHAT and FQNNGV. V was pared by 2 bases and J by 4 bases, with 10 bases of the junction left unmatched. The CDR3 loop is CASSLKSRTGKYEQYF. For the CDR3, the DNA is TGTGCCAGCAGCTTAAAATCCCGGACAGGGAAATACGAGCAGTACTTC.

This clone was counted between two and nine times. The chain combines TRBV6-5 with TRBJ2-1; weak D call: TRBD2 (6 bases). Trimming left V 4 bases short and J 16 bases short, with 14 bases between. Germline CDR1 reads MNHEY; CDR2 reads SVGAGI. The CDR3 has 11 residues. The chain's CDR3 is CASSSHGTLFF. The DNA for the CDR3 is TGTGCCAGCAGTTCCCACGGGACTCTCTTCTTC.

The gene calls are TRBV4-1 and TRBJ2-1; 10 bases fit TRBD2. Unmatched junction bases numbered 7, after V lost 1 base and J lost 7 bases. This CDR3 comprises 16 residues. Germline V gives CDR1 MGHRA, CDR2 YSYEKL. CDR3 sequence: CASSQAPTSGWNEQFF. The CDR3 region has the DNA TGCGCCAGCAGCCAAGCTCCGACTAGCGGGTGGAATGAGCAGTTCTTC.

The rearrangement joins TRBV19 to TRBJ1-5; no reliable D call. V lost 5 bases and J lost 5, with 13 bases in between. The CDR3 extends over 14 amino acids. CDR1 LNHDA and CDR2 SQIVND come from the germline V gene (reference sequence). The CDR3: CASSAPGEYQPQHF. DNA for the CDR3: TGTGCCAGTAGTGCCCCCGGGGAATATCAGCCCCAGCATTTT.

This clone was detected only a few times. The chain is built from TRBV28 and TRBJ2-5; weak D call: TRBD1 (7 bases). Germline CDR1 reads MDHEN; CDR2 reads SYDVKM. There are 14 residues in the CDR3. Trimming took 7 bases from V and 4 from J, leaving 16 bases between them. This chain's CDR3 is CASKHRGGLETQYF. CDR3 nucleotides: TGTGCCAGCAAACACAGGGGAGGTTTAGAGACCCAGTACTTC.

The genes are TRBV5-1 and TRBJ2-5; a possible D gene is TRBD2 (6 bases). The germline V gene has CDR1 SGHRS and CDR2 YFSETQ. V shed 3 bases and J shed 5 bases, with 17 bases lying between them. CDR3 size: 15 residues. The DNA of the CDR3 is TGCGCCAGCAGCTGGAATCCGACTAGTTCGGAGACCCAGTACTTC. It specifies CASSWNPTSSETQYF.

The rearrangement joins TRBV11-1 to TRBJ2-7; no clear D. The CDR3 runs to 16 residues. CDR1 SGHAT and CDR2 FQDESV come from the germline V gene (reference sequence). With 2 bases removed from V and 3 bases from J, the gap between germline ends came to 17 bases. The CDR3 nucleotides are TGTGCCAGCAGCTTATCTCCCCCCGGTGCCCACTACGAGCAGTACTTC. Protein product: CASSLSPPGAHYEQYF.

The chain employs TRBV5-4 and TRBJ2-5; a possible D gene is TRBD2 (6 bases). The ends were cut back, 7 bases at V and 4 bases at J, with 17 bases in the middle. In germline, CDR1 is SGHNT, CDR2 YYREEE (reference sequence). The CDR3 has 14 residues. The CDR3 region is CASGVGGGRETQYF. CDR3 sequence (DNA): TGTGCCAGCGGTGTGGGAGGCGGCCGAGAGACCCAGTACTTC.

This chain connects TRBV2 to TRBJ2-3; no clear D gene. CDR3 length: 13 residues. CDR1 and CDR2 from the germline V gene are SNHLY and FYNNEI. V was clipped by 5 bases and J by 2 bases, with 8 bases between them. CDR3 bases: TGTGCCAGCAGTAATCGACACACAGATACGCAGTATTTT. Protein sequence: CASSNRHTDTQYF.

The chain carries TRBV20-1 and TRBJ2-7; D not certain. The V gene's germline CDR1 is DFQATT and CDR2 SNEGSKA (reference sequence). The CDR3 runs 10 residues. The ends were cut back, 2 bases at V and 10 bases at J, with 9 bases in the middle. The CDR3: CSARQVEQYF. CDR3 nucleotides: TGCAGTGCTAGACAGGTCGAACAGTACTTC.

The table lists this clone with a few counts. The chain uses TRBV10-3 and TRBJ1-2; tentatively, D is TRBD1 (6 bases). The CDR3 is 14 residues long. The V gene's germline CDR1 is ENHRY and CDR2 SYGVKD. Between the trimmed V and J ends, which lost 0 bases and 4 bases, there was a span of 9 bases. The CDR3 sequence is CAISESSGVYGYTF. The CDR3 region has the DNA TGTGCCATCAGTGAGTCTTCAGGGGTCTATGGCTACACCTTC.

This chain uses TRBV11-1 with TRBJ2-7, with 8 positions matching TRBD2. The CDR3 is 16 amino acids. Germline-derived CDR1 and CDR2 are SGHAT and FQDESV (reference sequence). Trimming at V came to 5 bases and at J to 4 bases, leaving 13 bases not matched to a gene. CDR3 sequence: CASSPLGSGNQYEQYF. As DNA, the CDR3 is TGTGCCAGCAGCCCTCTGGGTAGCGGGAATCAATACGAGCAGTACTTC.

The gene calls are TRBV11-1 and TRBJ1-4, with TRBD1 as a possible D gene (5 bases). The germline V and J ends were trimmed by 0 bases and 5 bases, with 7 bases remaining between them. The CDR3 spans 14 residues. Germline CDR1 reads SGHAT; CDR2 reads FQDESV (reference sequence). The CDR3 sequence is CASSLAGVNEKLFF. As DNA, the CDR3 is TGTGCCAGCAGCTTAGCAGGGGTGAATGAAAAACTGTTTTTT.

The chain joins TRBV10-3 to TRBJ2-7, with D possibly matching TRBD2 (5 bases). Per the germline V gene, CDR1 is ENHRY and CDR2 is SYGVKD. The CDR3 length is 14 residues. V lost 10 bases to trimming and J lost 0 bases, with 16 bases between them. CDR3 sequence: CASSAGMSSYEQYF. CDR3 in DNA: TGTGCCAGTTCGGCCGGGATGAGCTCCTACGAGCAGTACTTC.

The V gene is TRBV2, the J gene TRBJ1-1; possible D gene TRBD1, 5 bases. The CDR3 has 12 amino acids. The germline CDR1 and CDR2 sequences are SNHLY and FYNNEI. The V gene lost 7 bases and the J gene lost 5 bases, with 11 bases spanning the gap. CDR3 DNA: TGTGCCAGCACCGGGGGGGGGACTGAAGCTTTCTTT. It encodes CASTGGGTEAFF.